The rows below give T cell receptor beta chains drawn from one sample of a study of blood T cell repertoires in COVID-19. This table comes from immunoSEQ multiplex PCR, and its TCRdb copy is limited to in-frame clones, with some not included. The profile shows just over 250,000 clones, approximately 86% of them singletons. The sequencing sample was made of peripheral blood. These receptors all come from a middle-aged man who had recovered from COVID-19. Both conserved end residues are part of each CDR3. A D gene is named only where the DNA matches it firmly. Clone size, where shown, is once, few, many, or a class for clones that have expanded.

TRBD1,once,TRBJ1-2,TRBV28,TGTGCCAGCAGCACCAACAGGGGATATGGCTACACCTTC,CASSTNRGYGYTF
-,-,TRBJ1-4,TRBV27,TGTGCCAGCACTTTATCCGGGACAACTAATGAAAAACTGTTTTTT,CASTLSGTTNEKLFF
TRBD1,-,TRBJ1-3,TRBV5-1,TGCGCCAGCAGCCCCCGGGGGGACAGGGGAACTGGAAACACCATATATTTT,CASSPRGDRGTGNTIYF
TRBD2,-,TRBJ2-1,TRBV4-2,TGTGCCAGCAGTCAAGCTGGGACTAGCGGCTCCTACAATGAGCAGTTCTTC,CASSQAGTSGSYNEQFF
-,-,TRBJ2-2,TRBV7-9,TGTGCCAGCAGCTTAGGGGGGCCCGGTTGGACCGGGGAGCTGTTTTTT,CASSLGGPGWTGELFF
TRBD2,-,TRBJ2-2,TRBV11-2,TGTGCCAGCAGCCCAACCGCTAGCGGGGGAACCGGGGAGCTGTTTTTT,CASSPTASGGTGELFF
TRBD1,-,TRBJ1-3,TRBV6-6,TGTGCCAGCAGAGACAGGGTCAGCTCTGGAAACACCATATATTTT,CASRDRVSSGNTIYF
TRBD1,-,TRBJ2-4,TRBV4-3,TGCGCCAGCAGTCCTGGACAGGGATCGAACATTCAGTACTTC,CASSPGQGSNIQYF
-,-,TRBJ1-4,TRBV4-1,TGCGCCAGCAGGTCGGTGGGCTTAGGCGAAAAACTGTTTTTT,CASRSVGLGEKLFF
-,-,TRBJ2-7,TRBV5-8,TGTGCCAGCAGCTTGGCTGGGGGGTTCAGCTCCTACGAGCAGTACTTC,CASSLAGGFSSYEQYF
-,-,TRBJ2-7,TRBV7-2,TGTGCCAGCAGCTTGGGGAGAGCCTCCTACGAGCAGTACTTC,CASSLGRASYEQYF
-,-,TRBJ1-4,TRBV12-3/TRBV12-4,TGTGCCAGCAGTCGCCGCGAGGCCGAAAAACTGTTTTTT,CASSRREAEKLFF
-,few,TRBJ1-6,TRBV27,TGTGCCACCGCTCTACTGGGCAGACCTAATTCACCCCTCCACTTT,CATALLGRPNSPLHF
TRBD1,-,TRBJ2-7,TRBV30,TGTGCCTGGAACACCCGGGACAGGGCTTACGAGCAGTACTTC,CAWNTRDRAYEQYF
-,-,TRBJ1-1,TRBV3-1/TRBV3-2,TGTGCCAGCAGCTTTTCTCTGAACACTGAAGCTTTCTTT,CASSFSLNTEAFF
-,once,TRBJ2-4,TRBV3-1/TRBV3-2,TGTGCCAGCAGCCAAGACGTTCTTAGCGGTGTAGCCAAAAACATTCAGTACTTC,CASSQDVLSGVAKNIQYF
TRBD1,-,TRBJ2-7,TRBV6-6,TGTGCCAGCAGTGGGACGGGGACAGGGAACGAGCAGTACTTC,CASSGTGTGNEQYF
TRBD1,-,TRBJ1-5,TRBV19,TGTGCCAGTAGTATTGTAGGGGGCCGCAATCAGCCCCAGCATTTT,CASSIVGGRNQPQHF
TRBD1,once,TRBJ2-3,TRBV11-2,TGTGCCAGCAGCTTAGGGGTGGGGACAGGGCAAGATACGCAGTATTTT,CASSLGVGTGQDTQYF